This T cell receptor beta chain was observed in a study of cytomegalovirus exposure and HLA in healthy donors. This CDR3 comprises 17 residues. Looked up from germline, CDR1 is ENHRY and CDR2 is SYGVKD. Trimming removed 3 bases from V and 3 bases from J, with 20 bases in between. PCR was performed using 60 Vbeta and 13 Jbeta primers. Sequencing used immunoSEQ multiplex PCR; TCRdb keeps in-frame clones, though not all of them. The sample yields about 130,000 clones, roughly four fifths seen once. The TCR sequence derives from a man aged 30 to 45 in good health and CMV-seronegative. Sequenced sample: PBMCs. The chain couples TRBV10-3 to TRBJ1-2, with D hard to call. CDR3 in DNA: TGTGCCATCAGTGAACGAGGATTTCAGAACGTCGACTATGGCTACACCTTC. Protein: CAISERGFQNVDYGYTF.